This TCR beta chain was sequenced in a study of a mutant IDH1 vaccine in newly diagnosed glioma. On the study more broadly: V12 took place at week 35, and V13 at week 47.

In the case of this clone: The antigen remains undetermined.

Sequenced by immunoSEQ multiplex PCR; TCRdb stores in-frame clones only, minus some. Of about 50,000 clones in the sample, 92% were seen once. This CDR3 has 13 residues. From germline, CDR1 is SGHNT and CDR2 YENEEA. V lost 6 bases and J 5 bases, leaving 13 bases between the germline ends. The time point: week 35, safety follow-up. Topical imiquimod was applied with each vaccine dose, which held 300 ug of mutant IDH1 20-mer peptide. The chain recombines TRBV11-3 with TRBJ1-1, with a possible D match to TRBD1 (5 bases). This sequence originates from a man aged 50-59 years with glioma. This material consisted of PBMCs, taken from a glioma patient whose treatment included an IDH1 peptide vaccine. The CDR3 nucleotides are TGTGCCAGCAGTTTTTCCGGGGGAACTGAAGCTTTCTTT. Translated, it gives CASSFSGGTEAFF.